Sequencing of this T cell receptor beta chain was carried out in a study of human T cells and chemical hapten exposure. Study at large: Slight differences in pooled library volume were the main source of varying TCR yields across samples. Findings and caveats of the study: TCRs exceeding a frequency of 1 in 1000 stayed unchanged under DPC sensitization.

In its sample, this clonotype was seen many times. The antigen is unknown. Individual cDNA molecules received unique molecular identifiers in the library. In the study's own analysis: The number of TCRs in each sample had a median of around 96,000 and spanned about 23,224 to 700,000. In TCRdb, the RACE reads were re-called with MiXCR into one record per CDR3 protein. The V and J calls reflect TCRdb's pipeline rather than the authors' work. The repertoire holds under 45,000 distinct CDR3 sequences, 5.5% seen once, with roughly 13% in the top ten. Germline CDR1 and CDR2: SGHVS and FNYEAQ. The J segment lost 7 bases and the V segment lost 1 base, leaving 11 bases of the junction unmatched. CDR3 length equals 17 residues. Time point in this sample: healthy volunteer bleed at 6 weeks. Unfractionated whole blood yielded the extracted total RNA.

The receptor was isolated from a human donor in good health. Some clones in this sample may be carry-over from other donors' samples. The sequencing input was whole blood. The rearrangement joins TRBV7-6 to TRBJ2-3; the match to TRBD2 covers 10 bases. The CDR3 region has the DNA TGTGCCAGCAGCTTAGGCCGGGGAGCGGGAGGGCGTAATACGCAGTATTTT. Translation: CASSLGRGAGGRNTQYF.